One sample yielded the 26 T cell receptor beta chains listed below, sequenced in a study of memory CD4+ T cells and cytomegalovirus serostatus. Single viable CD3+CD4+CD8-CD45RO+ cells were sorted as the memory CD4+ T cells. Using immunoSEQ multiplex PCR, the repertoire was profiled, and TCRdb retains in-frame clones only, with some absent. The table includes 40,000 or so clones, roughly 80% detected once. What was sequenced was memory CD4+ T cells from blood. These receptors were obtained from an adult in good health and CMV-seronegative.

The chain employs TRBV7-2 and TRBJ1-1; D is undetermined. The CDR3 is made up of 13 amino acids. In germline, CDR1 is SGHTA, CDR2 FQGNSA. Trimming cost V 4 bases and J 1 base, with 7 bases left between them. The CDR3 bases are TGTGCCAGCAGCTGGGATCGGAACACTGAAGCTTTCTTT. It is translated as CASSWDRNTEAFF.

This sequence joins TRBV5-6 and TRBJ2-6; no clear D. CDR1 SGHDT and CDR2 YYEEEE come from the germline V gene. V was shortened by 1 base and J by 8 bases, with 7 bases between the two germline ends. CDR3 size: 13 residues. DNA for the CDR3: TGTGCCAGCAGCTTGATAGGGTCCAACGTCCTGACTTTC. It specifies CASSLIGSNVLTF.

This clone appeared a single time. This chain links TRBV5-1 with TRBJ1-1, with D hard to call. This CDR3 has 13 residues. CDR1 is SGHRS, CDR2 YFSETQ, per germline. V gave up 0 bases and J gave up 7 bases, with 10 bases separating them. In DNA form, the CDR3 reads TGCGCCAGCAGCTTGGCCCTAGGGCTTGAAGCTTTCTTT. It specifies CASSLALGLEAFF. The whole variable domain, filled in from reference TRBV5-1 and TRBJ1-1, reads KAGVTQTPRYLIKTRGQQVTLSCSPISGHRSVSWYQQTPGQGLQFLFEYFSETQRNKGNFPGRFSGRQFSNSRSEMNVSTLELGDSALYLCASSLALGLEAFFGQGTRLTVV.

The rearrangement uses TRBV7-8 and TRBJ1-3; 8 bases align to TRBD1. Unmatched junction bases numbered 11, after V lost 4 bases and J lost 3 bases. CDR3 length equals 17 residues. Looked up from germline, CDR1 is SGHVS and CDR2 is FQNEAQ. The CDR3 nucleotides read TGTGCCAGCAGCTGGGGGACAGGAGGCTTTGTTGGAAACACCATATATTTT. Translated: CASSWGTGGFVGNTIYF.

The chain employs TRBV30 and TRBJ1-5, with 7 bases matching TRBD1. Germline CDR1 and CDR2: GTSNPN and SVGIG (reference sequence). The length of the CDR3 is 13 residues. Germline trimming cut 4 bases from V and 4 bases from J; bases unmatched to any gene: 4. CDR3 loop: CAWTQGNNQPQHF. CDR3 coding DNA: TGTGCCTGGACACAGGGGAATAATCAGCCCCAGCATTTT.

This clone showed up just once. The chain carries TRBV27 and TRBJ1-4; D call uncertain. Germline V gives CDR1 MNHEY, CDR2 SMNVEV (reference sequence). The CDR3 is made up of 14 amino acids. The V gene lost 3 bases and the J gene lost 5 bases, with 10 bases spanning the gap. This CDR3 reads CASSLIHRNEKLFF. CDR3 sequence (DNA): TGTGCCAGCAGTTTGATACACCGGAATGAAAAACTGTTTTTT.

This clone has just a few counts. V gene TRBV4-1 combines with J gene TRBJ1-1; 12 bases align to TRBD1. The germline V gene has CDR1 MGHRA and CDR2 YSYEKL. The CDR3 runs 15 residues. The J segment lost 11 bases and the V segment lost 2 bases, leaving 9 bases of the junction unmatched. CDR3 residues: CASSQSGTGGARAFF. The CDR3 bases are TGCGCCAGCAGCCAATCCGGGACAGGGGGCGCGCGGGCTTTCTTT.

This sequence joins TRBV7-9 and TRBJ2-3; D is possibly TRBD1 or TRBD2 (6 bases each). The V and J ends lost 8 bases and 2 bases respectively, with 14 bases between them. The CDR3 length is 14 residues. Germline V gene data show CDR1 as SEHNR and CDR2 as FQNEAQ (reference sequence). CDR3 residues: CASQGGSLTDTQYF. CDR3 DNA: TGTGCCAGCCAAGGGGGGTCACTCACAGATACGCAGTATTTT. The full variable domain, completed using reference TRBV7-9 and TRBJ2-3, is DTGVSQNPRHKITKRGQNVTFRCDPISEHNRLYWYRQTLGQGPEFLTYFQNEAQLEKSRLLSDRFSAERPKGSFSTLEIQRTEQGDSAMYLCASQGGSLTDTQYFGPGTRLTVL.

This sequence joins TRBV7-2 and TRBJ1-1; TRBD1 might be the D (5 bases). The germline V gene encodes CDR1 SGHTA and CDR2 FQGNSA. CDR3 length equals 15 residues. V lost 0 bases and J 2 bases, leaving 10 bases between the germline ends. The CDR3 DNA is TGTGCCAGCAGCTTAGCGGGCAGGGTTAACACTGAAGCTTTCTTT. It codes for CASSLAGRVNTEAFF. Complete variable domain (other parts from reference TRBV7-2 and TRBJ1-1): GAGVSQSPSNKVTEKGKDVELRCDPISGHTALYWYRQSLGQGLEFLIYFQGNSAPDKSGLPSDRFSAERTGGSVSTLTIQRTQQEDSAVYLCASSLAGRVNTEAFFGQGTRLTVV.

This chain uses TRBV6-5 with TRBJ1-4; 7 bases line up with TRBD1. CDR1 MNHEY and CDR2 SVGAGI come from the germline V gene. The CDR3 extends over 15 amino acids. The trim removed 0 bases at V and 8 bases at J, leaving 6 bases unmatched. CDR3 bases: TGTGCCAGCAGTTACTCGAACAGGGGCAAAGAAAAACTGTTTTTT. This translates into CASSYSNRGKEKLFF.

This CDR3 is CASSSEGPRGEAFF. In DNA, the CDR3 is TGTGCCAGCAGTTCCGAAGGTCCCCGGGGTGAAGCTTTCTTT. The chain joins TRBV27 to TRBJ1-1; D is unresolved. Trimming pared 4 bases from V and 7 bases from J, leaving 16 bases between. Germline V gene lookup returns CDR1 MNHEY and CDR2 SMNVEV (reference sequence). This CDR3 contains 14 residues.

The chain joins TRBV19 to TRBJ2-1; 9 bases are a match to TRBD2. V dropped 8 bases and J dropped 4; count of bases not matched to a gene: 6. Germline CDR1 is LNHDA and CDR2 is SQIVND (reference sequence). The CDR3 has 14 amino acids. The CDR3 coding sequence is TGTGCCAGTTGGAGCGGGGGGAATTACAATGAGCAGTTCTTC. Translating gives CASWSGGNYNEQFF.

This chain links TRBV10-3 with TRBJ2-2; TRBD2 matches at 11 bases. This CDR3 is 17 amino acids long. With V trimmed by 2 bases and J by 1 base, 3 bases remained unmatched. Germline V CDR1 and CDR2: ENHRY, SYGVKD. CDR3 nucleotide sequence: TGTGCCATCAGTGAGCCTGGACTAGCGGGGAACACCGGGGAGCTGTTTTTT. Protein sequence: CAISEPGLAGNTGELFF.

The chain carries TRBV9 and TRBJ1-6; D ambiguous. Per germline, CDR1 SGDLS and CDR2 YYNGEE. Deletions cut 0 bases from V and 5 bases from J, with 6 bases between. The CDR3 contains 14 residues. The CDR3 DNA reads TGTGCCAGCAGCGTAGGTACAGATAATTCACCCCTCCACTTT. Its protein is CASSVGTDNSPLHF.

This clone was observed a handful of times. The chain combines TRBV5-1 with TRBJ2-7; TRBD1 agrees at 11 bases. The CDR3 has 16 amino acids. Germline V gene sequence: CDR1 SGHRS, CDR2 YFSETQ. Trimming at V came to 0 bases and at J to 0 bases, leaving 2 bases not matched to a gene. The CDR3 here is CASSLAGTGGSYEQYF. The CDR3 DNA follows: TGCGCCAGCAGCTTGGCCGGGACAGGGGGCTCCTACGAGCAGTACTTC.

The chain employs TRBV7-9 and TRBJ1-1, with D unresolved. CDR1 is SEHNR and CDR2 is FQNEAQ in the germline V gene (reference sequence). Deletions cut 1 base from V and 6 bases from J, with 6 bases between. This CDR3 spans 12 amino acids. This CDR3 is CASSLDVAEAFF. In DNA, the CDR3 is TGTGCCAGCAGCTTAGATGTTGCTGAAGCTTTCTTT.

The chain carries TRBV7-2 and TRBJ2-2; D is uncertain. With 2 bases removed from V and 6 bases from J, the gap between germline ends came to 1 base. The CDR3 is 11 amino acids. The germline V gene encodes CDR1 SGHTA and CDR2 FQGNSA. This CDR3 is CASSLPGELFF. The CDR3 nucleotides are TGTGCCAGCAGCTTACCCGGGGAGCTGTTTTTT.

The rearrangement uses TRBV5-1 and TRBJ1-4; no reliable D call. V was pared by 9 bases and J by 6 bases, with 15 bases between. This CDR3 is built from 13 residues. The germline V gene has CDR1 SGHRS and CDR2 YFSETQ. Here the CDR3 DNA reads TGCGCCACCCGTGGAGGAACAGATGAAAAACTGTTTTTT. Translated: CATRGGTDEKLFF.

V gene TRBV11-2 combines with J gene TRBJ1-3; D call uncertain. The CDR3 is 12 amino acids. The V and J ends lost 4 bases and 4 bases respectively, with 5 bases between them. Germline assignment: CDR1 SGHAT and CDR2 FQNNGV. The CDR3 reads CASSSPGNTIYF. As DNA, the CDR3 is TGTGCCAGCAGCTCTCCGGGAAACACCATATATTTT.

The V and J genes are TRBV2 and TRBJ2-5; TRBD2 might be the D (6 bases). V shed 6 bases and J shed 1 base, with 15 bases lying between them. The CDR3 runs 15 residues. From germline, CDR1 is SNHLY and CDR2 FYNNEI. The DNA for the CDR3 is TGTGCCAGCAGGGGGTGGAGGGGACCCCAAGAGACCCAGTACTTC. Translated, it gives CASRGWRGPQETQYF.

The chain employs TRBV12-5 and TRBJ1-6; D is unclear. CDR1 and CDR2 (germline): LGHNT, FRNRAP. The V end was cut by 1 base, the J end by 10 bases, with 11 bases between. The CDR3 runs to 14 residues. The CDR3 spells CASGLGRGYSPLHF. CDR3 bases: TGTGCTAGTGGTTTGGGGCGAGGGTACTCACCCCTCCACTTT.

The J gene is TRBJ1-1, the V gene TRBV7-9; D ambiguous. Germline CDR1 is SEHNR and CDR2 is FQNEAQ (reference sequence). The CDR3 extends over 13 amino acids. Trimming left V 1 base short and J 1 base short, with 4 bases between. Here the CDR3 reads CASSLDPNTEAFF. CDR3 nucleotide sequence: TGTGCCAGCAGCTTAGACCCGAACACTGAAGCTTTCTTT.

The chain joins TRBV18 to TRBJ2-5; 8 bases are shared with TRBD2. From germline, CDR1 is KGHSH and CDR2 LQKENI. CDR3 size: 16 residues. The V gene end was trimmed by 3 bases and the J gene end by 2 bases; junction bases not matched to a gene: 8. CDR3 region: CASSPLERGTQETQYF. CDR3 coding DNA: TGTGCCAGCTCACCGCTGGAGCGGGGGACTCAAGAGACCCAGTACTTC. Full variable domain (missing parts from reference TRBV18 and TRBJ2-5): NAGVMQNPRHLVRRRGQEARLRCSPMKGHSHVYWYRQLPEEGLKFMVYLQKENIIDESGMPKERFSAEFPKEGPSILRIQQVVRGDSAAYFCASSPLERGTQETQYFGPGTRLLVL.

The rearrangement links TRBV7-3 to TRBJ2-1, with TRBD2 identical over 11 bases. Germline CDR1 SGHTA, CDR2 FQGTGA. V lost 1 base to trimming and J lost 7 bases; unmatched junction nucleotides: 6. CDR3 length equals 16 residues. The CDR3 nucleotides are TGTGCCAGCAGCTTAAGTCCTTCTAGCGGGGGGAATGAGCAGTTCTTC. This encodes CASSLSPSSGGNEQFF.

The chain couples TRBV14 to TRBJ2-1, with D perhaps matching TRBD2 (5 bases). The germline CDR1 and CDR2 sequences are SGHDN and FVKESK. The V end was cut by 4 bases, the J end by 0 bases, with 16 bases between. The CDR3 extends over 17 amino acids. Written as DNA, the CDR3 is TGTGCCAGCAGCCCCGGTTTAGCGTCTAGCTCCTACAATGAGCAGTTCTTC. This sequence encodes CASSPGLASSSYNEQFF.

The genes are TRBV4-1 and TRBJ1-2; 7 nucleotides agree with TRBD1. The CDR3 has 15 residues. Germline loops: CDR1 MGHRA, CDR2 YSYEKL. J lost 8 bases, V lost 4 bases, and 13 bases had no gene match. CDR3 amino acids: CASSPSSGGVGGYTF. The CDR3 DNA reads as TGCGCCAGCAGCCCCTCGTCAGGGGGTGTCGGGGGCTACACCTTC.